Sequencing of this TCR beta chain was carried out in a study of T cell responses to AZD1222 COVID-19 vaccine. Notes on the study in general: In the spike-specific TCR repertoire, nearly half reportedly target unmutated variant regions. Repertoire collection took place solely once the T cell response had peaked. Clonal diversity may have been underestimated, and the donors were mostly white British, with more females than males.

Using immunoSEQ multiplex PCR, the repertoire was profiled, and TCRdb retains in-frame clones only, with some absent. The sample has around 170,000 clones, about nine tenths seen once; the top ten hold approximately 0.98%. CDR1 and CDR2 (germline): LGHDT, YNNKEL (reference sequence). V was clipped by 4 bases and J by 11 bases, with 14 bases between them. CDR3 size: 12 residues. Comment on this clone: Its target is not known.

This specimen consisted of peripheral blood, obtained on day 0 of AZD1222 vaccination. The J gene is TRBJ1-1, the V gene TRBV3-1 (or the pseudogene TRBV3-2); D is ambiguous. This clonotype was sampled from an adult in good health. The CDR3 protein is CASSPNQLHAFF. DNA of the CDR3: TGTGCCAGCAGCCCAAACCAGCTCCACGCTTTCTTT.